This T cell receptor (beta chain) was retrieved from a study of blood T cell repertoires in COVID-19. Overall study context: Nucleic acid was either cDNA or gDNA, and it came from T cells, B-cell-depleted T cells, or PBMCs.

The table lists this clone with a count of one. CDR3 length equals 16 residues. V was clipped by 3 bases and J by 10 bases, with 19 bases between them. Germline V CDR1 and CDR2: MDHEN, SYDVKM. Per the original methods: It was from reference gene primer amplification that nucleated cell counts were estimated. The method was immunoSEQ multiplex PCR; TCRdb's version includes in-frame clones alone and lacks a portion of them. D and trimming were read from the DNA, whereas the V and J calls and clone size are those reported in that table. The table records about 320,000 clones, about 82% of them present only once.

Sequenced sample: peripheral blood. The genes are TRBV28 and TRBJ1-6, with a weak D call TRBD1 (6 bases). The TCR sequence derives from a woman between 45 and 60 years old with acute or convalescent COVID-19. CDR3 protein: CASSFSRGRGWSPLHF. CDR3 bases: TGTGCCAGCAGTTTTTCCAGGGGCAGGGGTTGGTCACCCCTCCACTTT.